The rows below give T cell receptor beta chains drawn from one sample of a study of blood T cell repertoires in COVID-19. The data were produced by immunoSEQ multiplex PCR, yet TCRdb's version contains in-frame clones alone and is incomplete. This repertoire shows a few hundred thousand clones, more than 75% found once; its top ten account for approximately 7.8%. Source material: peripheral blood. The source is a woman aged 50 to 60 who had recovered from COVID-19. Each CDR3 is given with its conserved first and last residue. A D gene is named only where the DNA matches it firmly. Only some rows state a clone size, as once, few, many or a class for expanded clones.

>TRBJ2-5|.|TRBV5-4|once
CASSSGGGDQETQYF
TGTGCCAGCAGCTCTGGTGGAGGGGACCAAGAGACCCAGTACTTC
>TRBJ1-5|.|TRBV6-6|once
CAGRQSSNQPQHF
TGTGCCGGAAGACAGTCTAGCAATCAGCCCCAGCATTTT
>TRBJ1-2|.|TRBV12-3/TRBV12-4|.
CASSPRTDYGYTF
TGTGCCAGCAGTCCCAGGACAGACTATGGCTACACCTTC
>TRBJ2-7|.|TRBV27|.
CASSLSRTYEQYF
TGTGCCAGCAGTTTATCGCGGACCTACGAGCAGTACTTC
>TRBJ2-7|.|TRBV7-2|once
CASSVDAPDYVRGAQYF
TGTGCCAGCAGCGTAGACGCCCCTGACTATGTTCGCGGGGCCCAGTACTTC
>TRBJ1-6|.|TRBV6-2/TRBV6-3|once
CASSLQVTPLHF
TGTGCCAGCAGTTTACAGGTGACACCCCTCCACTTT
>TRBJ2-1|TRBD2|TRBV28|.
CASSAGTIYNEQFF
TGTGCCAGCAGTGCCGGGACTATATACAATGAGCAGTTCTTC
>TRBJ1-1|.|TRBV30|.
CAWSVGSGRKAFF
TGTGCCTGGAGTGTAGGTTCGGGGAGGAAAGCTTTCTTT
>TRBJ1-5|.|TRBV19|.
CASSSRGVRDF
TGTGCCAGTAGTTCGCGGGGGGTTCGGGATTTT
>TRBJ1-2|.|TRBV30|once
CAWSLRRTGPGYTF
TGTGCCTGGAGTCTCCGGAGGACGGGTCCGGGCTACACCTTC
>TRBJ1-1|.|TRBV30|.
CACPRRVRAEAFF
TGTGCCTGCCCCCGCCGGGTCCGGGCTGAAGCTTTCTTT
>TRBJ2-7|TRBD2|TRBV29-1|.
CSVGSSGFIYEQYF
TGCAGCGTTGGCTCTAGCGGGTTCATCTACGAGCAGTACTTC
>TRBJ2-1|.|TRBV30|.
CAWRSRGLGEQFF
TGTGCCTGGAGGAGTAGGGGGTTGGGTGAGCAGTTCTTC
>TRBJ1-1|TRBD1|TRBV4-3|.
CASSNRGYTEAFF
TGCGCCAGCAGCAACAGGGGGTACACTGAAGCTTTCTTT
>TRBJ1-5|TRBD1|TRBV27|few
CASSPGTGGYSNQPQHF
TGTGCCAGCAGTCCCGGGACAGGGGGCTATAGCAATCAGCCCCAGCATTTT
>TRBJ1-1|.|TRBV5-4|.
CASSLGVRGGTEAFF
TGTGCCAGCAGCTTGGGGGTCAGGGGCGGCACTGAAGCTTTCTTT
>TRBJ2-7|.|TRBV9|.
CASSAGAGFEQYF
TGTGCCAGCAGCGCGGGAGCAGGATTCGAGCAGTACTTC
>TRBJ2-3|TRBD1|TRBV19|.
CASKDRGRVTQYF
TGTGCCAGTAAGGACAGGGGTAGGGTTACGCAGTATTTT
>TRBJ1-1|.|TRBV19|.
CASSTFRENTEAFF
TGTGCCAGTAGTACTTTCAGGGAGAACACTGAAGCTTTCTTT
>TRBJ2-1|.|TRBV9|.
CASSMKGINEQFF
TGTGCCAGCAGCATGAAGGGGATCAATGAGCAGTTCTTC
>TRBJ1-2|.|TRBV24-1|.
CATSDPGGESGYTF
TGTGCCACCAGTGATCCCGGGGGGGAGAGTGGCTACACCTTC
>TRBJ2-5|.|TRBV5-1|.
CASSYGGGETQYF
TGCGCCAGCAGCTATGGCGGAGGAGAGACCCAGTACTTC
>TRBJ1-1|TRBD1|TRBV6-2/TRBV6-3|.
CASSRDRYNEAFF
TGTGCCAGCAGTCGGGACAGGTACAATGAAGCTTTCTTT
>TRBJ1-4|TRBD1|TRBV24-1|.
CATSDEDRTKLFF
TGTGCCACCAGTGATGAGGACAGGACTAAACTGTTTTTT
>TRBJ1-4|TRBD1|TRBV4-2|.
CASSRKDRPEKLFF
TGTGCCAGCAGCCGAAAGGACAGGCCCGAAAAACTGTTTTTT
>TRBJ1-3|.|TRBV7-2|.
CASSLAGGASGNTIYF
TGTGCCAGCAGCTTAGCGGGAGGGGCCTCTGGAAACACCATATATTTT
>TRBJ2-5|.|TRBV5-8|.
CASSLKQVQETQYF
TGTGCCAGCAGCTTGAAACAGGTTCAAGAGACCCAGTACTTC
>TRBJ2-3|TRBD2|TRBV30|.
CAWSSSRTSGSTDTQYF
TGTGCCTGGAGTTCGTCCCGGACTAGTGGTAGCACAGATACGCAGTATTTT
>TRBJ2-1|TRBD2|TRBV7-2|.
CASSSTSGGINEQFF
TGTGCCAGCAGCTCCACTAGCGGGGGGATCAATGAGCAGTTCTTC
>TRBJ1-1|TRBD1|TRBV20-1|.
CSASKGGLTEAFF
TGCAGTGCTAGTAAAGGGGGCCTCACTGAAGCTTTCTTT
>TRBJ1-5|.|TRBV15|few
CATSRETMGGIQHF
TGTGCCACCAGCAGAGAGACAATGGGGGGAATCCAGCATTTT
>TRBJ2-7|.|TRBV28|.
CASSLASGGPTYEQYF
TGTGCCAGCAGTTTAGCTTCAGGCGGGCCCACCTACGAGCAGTACTTC
>TRBJ2-7|TRBD1|TRBV9|.
CASSIAPGQAYEQYF
TGTGCCAGCAGCATAGCACCGGGACAGGCCTACGAGCAGTACTTC
>TRBJ1-6|.|TRBV28|.
CASSPMAPHRVNSPLHF
TGTGCCAGCAGTCCTATGGCCCCGCACAGGGTTAATTCACCCCTCCACTTT
>TRBJ1-4|TRBD1|TRBV9|.
CASSVAPGTGVGKLFF
TGTGCCAGCAGCGTGGCCCCCGGGACAGGGGTGGGGAAACTGTTTTTT
>TRBJ1-1|.|TRBV6-2/TRBV6-3|.
CASSYLINTEAFF
TGTGCCAGCAGTTACCTAATAAACACTGAAGCTTTCTTT
>TRBJ2-7|TRBD1|TRBV7-3|few
CASSLTRTGYEQYF
TGTGCCAGCAGCTTAACTCGGACAGGCTACGAGCAGTACTTC
>TRBJ2-7|TRBD1|TRBV6-6|once
CASSPPGGYEQYF
TGTGCCAGCAGTCCGCCAGGGGGATACGAGCAGTACTTC
>TRBJ2-7|TRBD2|TRBV28|.
CASSLVSGGVWEQYF
TGTGCCAGCAGTTTAGTCTCCGGGGGGGTCTGGGAGCAGTACTTC
>TRBJ1-2|.|TRBV18|.
CASSSESYGYTF
TGTGCCAGCTCTTCGGAGTCCTATGGCTACACCTTC
>TRBJ1-1|.|TRBV18|once
CASSRSGQRAFF
TGTGCCAGCTCACGATCCGGACAGAGAGCTTTCTTT
>TRBJ2-1|TRBD2|TRBV30|once
CAWRGGSRAGQFF
TGTGCCTGGAGAGGCGGGAGCCGAGCAGGGCAGTTCTTC
>TRBJ2-7|TRBD2|TRBV15|.
CATSRETARTSEQYF
TGTGCCACCAGCAGAGAAACCGCTAGGACTAGCGAGCAGTACTTC
>TRBJ2-5|TRBD2|TRBV5-6|.
CASSLYLTGGQETQYF
TGTGCCAGCAGCTTGTATTTGACGGGGGGGCAAGAGACCCAGTACTTC
>TRBJ1-4|.|TRBV19|many
CARWTDWNEKLFF
TGTGCCAGATGGACAGACTGGAATGAAAAACTGTTTTTT